This T cell receptor beta chain was captured by sequencing in a study of blood T cell repertoires in COVID-19. Overall study: Both acute and convalescent COVID-19 samples were obtained from the United States, Italy and Spain. Sources were T cells, B-cell-depleted T cells, or PBMCs; the material itself was cDNA or gDNA.

Under the authors' procedure: The authors estimated nucleated cell counts from reference gene primer amplification. Generated by immunoSEQ multiplex PCR, the TCRdb table keeps only in-frame clones and is missing some. The D gene and trimming were derived from the DNA, and the V and J assignments and clone size from that table. The sample holds roughly 300,000 clones, roughly four fifths seen once. The receptor comes from a woman between 50 and 59 years old who had recovered from COVID-19. The sample was peripheral blood.

Here the CDR3 DNA reads TGTGCCTGGAGTATGGGGACAGGGGATCAGCCCCAGCATTTT. This gives the protein CAWSMGTGDQPQHF. This chain connects TRBV30 to TRBJ1-5, with TRBD1 matching over 10 bases. Germline V gene data show CDR1 as GTSNPN and CDR2 as SVGIG (reference sequence). CDR3 length: 14 residues. The V gene end was trimmed by 2 bases and the J gene end by 5 bases; junction bases not matched to a gene: 3.